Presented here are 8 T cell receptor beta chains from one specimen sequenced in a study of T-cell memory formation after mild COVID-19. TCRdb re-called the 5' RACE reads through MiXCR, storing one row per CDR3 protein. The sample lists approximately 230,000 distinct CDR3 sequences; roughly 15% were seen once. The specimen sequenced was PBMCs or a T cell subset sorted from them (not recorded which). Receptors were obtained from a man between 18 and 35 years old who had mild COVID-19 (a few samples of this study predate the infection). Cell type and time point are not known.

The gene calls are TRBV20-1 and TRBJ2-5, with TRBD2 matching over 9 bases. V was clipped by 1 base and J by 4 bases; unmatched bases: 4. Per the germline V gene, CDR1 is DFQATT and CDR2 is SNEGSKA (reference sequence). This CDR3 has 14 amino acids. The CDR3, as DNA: TGCAGTGCTAGAGTGGTGACTAGCGGAGAGACCCAGTACTTC. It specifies CSARVVTSGETQYF.

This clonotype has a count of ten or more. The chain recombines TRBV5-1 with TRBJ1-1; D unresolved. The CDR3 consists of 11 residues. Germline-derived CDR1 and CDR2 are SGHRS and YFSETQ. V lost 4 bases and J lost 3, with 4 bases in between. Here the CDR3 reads CASSRDTEAFF. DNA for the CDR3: TGCGCCAGCAGCCGGGACACTGAAGCTTTCTTT.

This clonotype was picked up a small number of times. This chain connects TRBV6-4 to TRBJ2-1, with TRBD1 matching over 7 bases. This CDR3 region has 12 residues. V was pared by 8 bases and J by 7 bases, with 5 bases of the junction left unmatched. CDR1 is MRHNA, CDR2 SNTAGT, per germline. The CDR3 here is CASSGTENEQFF. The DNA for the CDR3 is TGTGCCAGCTCCGGGACAGAAAATGAGCAGTTCTTC.

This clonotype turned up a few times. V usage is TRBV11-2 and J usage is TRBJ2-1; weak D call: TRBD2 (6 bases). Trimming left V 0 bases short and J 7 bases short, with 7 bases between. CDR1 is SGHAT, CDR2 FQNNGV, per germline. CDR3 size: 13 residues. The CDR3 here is CASSLDLANEQFF. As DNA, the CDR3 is TGTGCCAGCAGCTTAGACCTAGCGAATGAGCAGTTCTTC. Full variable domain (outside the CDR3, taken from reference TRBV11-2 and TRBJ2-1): EAGVAQSPRYKIIEKRQSVAFWCNPISGHATLYWYQQILGQGPKLLIQFQNNGVVDDSQLPKDRFSAERLKGVDSTLKIQPAKLEDSAVYLCASSLDLANEQFFGPGTRLTVL.

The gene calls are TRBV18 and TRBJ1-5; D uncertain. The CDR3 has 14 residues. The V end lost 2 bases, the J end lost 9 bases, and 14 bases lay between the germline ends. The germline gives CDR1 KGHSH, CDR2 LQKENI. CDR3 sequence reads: CASSPTPVLGPQHF. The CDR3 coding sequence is TGTGCCAGCTCACCAACTCCAGTCCTAGGGCCCCAGCATTTT.

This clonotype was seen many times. The CDR3 protein is CAGRPQGPEQFF. The CDR3, as DNA: TGTGCCGGCCGGCCCCAGGGGCCTGAGCAGTTCTTC. The chain couples TRBV2 to TRBJ2-1; the D gene is possibly TRBD1 (6 bases). V was cut by 11 bases and J by 9 bases, with 17 bases left in between. The CDR3 covers 12 residues. Germline V gene lookup returns CDR1 SNHLY and CDR2 FYNNEI.

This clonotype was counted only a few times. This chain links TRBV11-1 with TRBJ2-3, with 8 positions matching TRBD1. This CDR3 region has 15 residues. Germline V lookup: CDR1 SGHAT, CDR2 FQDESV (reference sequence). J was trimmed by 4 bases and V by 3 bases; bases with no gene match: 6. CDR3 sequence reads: CASSFRQGTPDTQYF. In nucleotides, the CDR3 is TGTGCCAGCAGCTTCCGACAGGGGACCCCAGATACGCAGTATTTT.

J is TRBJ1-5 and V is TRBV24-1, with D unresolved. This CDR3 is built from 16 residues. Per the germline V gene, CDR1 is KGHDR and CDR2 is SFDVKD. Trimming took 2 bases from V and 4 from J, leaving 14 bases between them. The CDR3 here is CATSDSGGSLNQPQHF. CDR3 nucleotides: TGTGCCACCAGTGATTCTGGCGGCAGCTTAAATCAGCCCCAGCATTTT.